These T cell receptor beta chains were read from a single sample in a study of tumor and adjacent non-tumor tissue in lung cancer. MiXCR, run by TCRdb on the multiplex PCR reads, gives a single entry per CDR3 protein. Among approximately 130,000 distinct CDR3 sequences listed, 66% were seen once. Input material: lung tumor tissue. The source of these receptors is a young man with non-small cell lung cancer. CDR3s leave out the opening cysteine and the closing phenylalanine or tryptophan.

CDR3,V,J
ASSLYVPCTDTQY,TRBV5-6,TRBJ2-3
ASSQEPGGPSNGELF,TRBV4-3,TRBJ2-2
ASSFLLTSGGASEETQY,TRBV7-8,TRBJ2-5
ASSLQGTTDTQY,TRBV6-2/TRBV6-3,TRBJ2-3
SANTFEGLGTEAF,TRBV20-1,TRBJ1-1
ASSPSPLYNEQF,TRBV11-3,TRBJ2-1
ASMSRASAVQEGYNERF,TRBV6-1,TRBJ2-1
ASSVTGSSEQF,TRBV6-2/TRBV6-3,TRBJ2-1
ANNLELEGEQY,TRBV11-2,TRBJ2-7
SARDMKAGNQPQY,TRBV20-1,-
STPDPHMNTEAF,TRBV20-1,TRBJ1-1
SARTGGGGTQY,TRBV20-1,TRBJ2-5
SAPGRVTSDTQY,TRBV20-1,TRBJ2-3
ASSLGQGRTGELF,TRBV12-3/TRBV12-4,TRBJ2-2